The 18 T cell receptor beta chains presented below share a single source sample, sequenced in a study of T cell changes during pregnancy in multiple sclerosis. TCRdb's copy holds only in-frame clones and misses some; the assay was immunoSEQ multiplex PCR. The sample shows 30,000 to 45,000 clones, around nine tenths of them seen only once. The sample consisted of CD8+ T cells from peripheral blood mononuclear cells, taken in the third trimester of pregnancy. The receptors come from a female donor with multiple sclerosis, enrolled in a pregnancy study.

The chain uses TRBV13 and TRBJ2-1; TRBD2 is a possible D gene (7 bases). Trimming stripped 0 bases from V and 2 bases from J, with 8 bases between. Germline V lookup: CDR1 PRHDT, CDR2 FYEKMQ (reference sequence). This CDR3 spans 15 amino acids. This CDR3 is CASSLGGGPYNEQFF. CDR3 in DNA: TGTGCCAGCAGCTTAGGCGGGGGGCCCTACAATGAGCAGTTCTTC.

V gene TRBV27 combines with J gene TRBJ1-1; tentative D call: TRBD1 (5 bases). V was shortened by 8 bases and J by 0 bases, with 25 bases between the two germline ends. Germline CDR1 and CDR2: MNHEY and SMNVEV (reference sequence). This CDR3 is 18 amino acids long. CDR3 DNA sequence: TGTGCCAGCGATTCTGTCTGGCGGGGGGGTGGTATGAACACTGAAGCTTTCTTT. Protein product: CASDSVWRGGGMNTEAFF.

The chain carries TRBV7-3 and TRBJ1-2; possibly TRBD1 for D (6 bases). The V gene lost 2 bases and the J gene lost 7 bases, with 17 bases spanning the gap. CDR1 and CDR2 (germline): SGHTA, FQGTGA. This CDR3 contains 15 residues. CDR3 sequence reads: CASSLSGGARFGYTF. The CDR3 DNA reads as TGTGCCAGCAGCTTATCGGGGGGGGCCAGGTTTGGCTACACCTTC.

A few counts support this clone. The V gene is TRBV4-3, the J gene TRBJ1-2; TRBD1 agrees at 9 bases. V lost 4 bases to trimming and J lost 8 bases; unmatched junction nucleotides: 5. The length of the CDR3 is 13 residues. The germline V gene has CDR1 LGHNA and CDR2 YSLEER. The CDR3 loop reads CASSPGQGYGYTF. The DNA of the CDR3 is TGCGCCAGCAGCCCGGGACAGGGCTACGGCTACACCTTC.

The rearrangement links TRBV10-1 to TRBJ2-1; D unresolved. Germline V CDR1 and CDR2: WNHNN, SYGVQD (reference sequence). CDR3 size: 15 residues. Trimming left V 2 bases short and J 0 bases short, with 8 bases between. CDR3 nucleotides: TGCGCCAGCAGTGAGACTATGAGCTCCTACAATGAGCAGTTCTTC. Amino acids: CASSETMSSYNEQFF.

CDR3 sequence: CASSQLANEQFF. Here the CDR3 DNA reads TGTGCCAGCAGCCAACTAGCCAATGAGCAGTTCTTC. The rearrangement links TRBV14 to TRBJ2-1; possible D gene TRBD2, 5 bases. The CDR3 sequence is 12 residues long. Trimming stripped 2 bases from V and 6 bases from J, with 5 bases between. Germline values: CDR1 SGHDN, CDR2 FVKESK.

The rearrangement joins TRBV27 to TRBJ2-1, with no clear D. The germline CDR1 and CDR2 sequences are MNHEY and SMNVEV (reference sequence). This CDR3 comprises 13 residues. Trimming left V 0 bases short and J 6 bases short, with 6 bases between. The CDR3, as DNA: TGTGCCAGCAGTTTATCAAGCATCAATGAGCAGTTCTTC. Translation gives CASSLSSINEQFF.

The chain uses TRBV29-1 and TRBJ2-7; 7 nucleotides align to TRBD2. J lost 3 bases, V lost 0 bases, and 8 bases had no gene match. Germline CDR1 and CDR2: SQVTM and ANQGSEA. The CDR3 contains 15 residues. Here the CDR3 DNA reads TGCAGCGTTGAAGATCAAACTAGCGCTCACTACGAGCAGTACTTC. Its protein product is CSVEDQTSAHYEQYF.

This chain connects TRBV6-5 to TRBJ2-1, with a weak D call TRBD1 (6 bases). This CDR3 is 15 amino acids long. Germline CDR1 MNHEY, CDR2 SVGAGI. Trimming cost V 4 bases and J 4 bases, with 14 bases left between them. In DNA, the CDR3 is TGTGCCAGCAGTTCCCAGGGGAACTTATACAATGAGCAGTTCTTC. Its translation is CASSSQGNLYNEQFF.

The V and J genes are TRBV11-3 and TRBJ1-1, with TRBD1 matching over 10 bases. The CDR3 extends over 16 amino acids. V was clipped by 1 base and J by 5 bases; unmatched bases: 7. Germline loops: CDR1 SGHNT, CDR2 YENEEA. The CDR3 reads CASSLVWDRGITEAFF. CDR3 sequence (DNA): TGTGCCAGCAGCTTAGTTTGGGACAGGGGAATTACTGAAGCTTTCTTT.

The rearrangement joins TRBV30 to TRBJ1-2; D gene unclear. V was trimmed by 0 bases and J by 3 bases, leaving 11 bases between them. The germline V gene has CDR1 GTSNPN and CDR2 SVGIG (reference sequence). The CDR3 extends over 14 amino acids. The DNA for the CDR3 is TGTGCCTGGAGTGTAAGCGGGCCTTACTATGGCTACACCTTC. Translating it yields CAWSVSGPYYGYTF. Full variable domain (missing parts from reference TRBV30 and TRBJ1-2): SQTIHQWPATLVQPVGSPLSLECTVEGTSNPNLYWYRQAAGRGLQLLFYSVGIGQISSEVPQNLSASRPQDRQFILSSKKLLLSDSGFYLCAWSVSGPYYGYTFGSGTRLTVV.

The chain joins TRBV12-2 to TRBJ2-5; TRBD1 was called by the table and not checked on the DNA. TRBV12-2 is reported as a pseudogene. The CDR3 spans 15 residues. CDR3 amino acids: CASRSWDRDQETQYF. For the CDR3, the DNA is TGTGCAAGTCGCTCCTGGGACAGGGACCAAGAGACCCAGTACTTC.

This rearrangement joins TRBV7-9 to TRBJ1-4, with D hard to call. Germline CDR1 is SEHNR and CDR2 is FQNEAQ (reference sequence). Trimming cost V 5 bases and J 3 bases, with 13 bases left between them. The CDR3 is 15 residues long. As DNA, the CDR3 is TGTGCCAGCAGCCACCCCGGGCGGGCTAATGAAAAACTGTTTTTT. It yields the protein CASSHPGRANEKLFF.

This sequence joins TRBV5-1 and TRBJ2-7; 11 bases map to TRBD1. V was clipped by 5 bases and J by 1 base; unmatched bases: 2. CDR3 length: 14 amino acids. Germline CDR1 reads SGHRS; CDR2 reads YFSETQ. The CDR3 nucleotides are TGCGCCAGCAGAGGGACAGGGGGATCCTACGAGCAGTACTTC. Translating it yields CASRGTGGSYEQYF.

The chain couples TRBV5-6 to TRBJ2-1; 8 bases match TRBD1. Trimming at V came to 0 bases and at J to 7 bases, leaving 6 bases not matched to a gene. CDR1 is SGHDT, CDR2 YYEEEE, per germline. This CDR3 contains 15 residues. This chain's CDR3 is CASSLGRGLRNEQFF. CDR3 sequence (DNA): TGTGCCAGCAGCTTGGGCAGGGGGCTGAGAAATGAGCAGTTCTTC.

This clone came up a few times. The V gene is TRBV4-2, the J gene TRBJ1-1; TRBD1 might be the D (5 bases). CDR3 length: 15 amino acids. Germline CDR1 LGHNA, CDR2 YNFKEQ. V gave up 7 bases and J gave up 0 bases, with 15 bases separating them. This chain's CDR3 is CASTPEGRMNTEAFF. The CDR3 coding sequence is TGTGCCAGCACCCCGGAGGGGCGGATGAACACTGAAGCTTTCTTT.

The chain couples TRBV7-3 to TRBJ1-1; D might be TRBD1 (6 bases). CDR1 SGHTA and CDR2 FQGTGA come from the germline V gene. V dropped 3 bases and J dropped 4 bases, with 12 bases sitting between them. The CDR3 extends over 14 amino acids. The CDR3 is CASSFTGLGTEAFF. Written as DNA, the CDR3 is TGTGCCAGCAGCTTTACAGGGTTGGGCACTGAAGCTTTCTTT.

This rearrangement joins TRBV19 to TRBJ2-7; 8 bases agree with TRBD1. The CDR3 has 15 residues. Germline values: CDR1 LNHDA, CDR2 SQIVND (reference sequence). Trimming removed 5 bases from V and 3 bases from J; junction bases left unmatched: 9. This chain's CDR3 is CASSHTGTGLYEQYF. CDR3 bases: TGTGCCAGTAGTCATACCGGGACAGGACTCTACGAGCAGTACTTC.